Listed below are T cell receptor beta chains from one sample, sequenced in a study of cytomegalovirus exposure and HLA in healthy donors. Clones were read by immunoSEQ multiplex PCR, and TCRdb kept only the in-frame ones, dropping some. The data contain approximately 150,000 clones, around 68% of them singletons. Sequenced material: PBMCs. These receptors were collected from a man aged 25 to 40 in good health and CMV-seropositive. The CDR3 runs from the conserved cysteine through the conserved F or W. D genes are given only for firm matches. Clone size, where shown, is once, few, many, or a class for clones that have expanded.

CDR3 protein: CASSGSGGDEQFF; CDR3 DNA: TGTGCCAGCAGTGGGTCAGGGGGCGATGAGCAGTTCTTC; D gene: TRBD1; V gene: TRBV6-4; clone size: .; J gene: TRBJ2-1
CDR3 protein: CASSPSGGSVYNEQFF; CDR3 DNA: TGTGCCAGCTCACCAAGTGGCGGGAGTGTCTACAATGAGCAGTTCTTC; D gene: TRBD2; V gene: TRBV18; clone size: few; J gene: TRBJ2-1
CDR3 protein: CASSTGTVNTEAFF; CDR3 DNA: TGTGCCAGTAGTACAGGGACTGTGAACACTGAAGCTTTCTTT; D gene: .; V gene: TRBV19; clone size: .; J gene: TRBJ1-1
CDR3 protein: CASSLAGLVGDEQFF; CDR3 DNA: TGTGCCAGCAGCTTAGCGGGACTAGTGGGCGATGAGCAGTTCTTC; D gene: TRBD2; V gene: TRBV7-3; clone size: .; J gene: TRBJ2-1
CDR3 protein: CASSPGDRELHGYTF; CDR3 DNA: TGTGCCAGCTCACCAGGGGACAGGGAGTTACATGGCTACACCTTC; D gene: TRBD1; V gene: TRBV18; clone size: .; J gene: TRBJ1-2
CDR3 protein: CASSQEGAGVGYNEQFF; CDR3 DNA: TGTGCCAGCAGCCAAGAAGGCGCGGGAGTAGGCTACAATGAGCAGTTCTTC; D gene: TRBD2; V gene: TRBV4-2; clone size: .; J gene: TRBJ2-1
CDR3 protein: CASSVDPGTGNTEAFF; CDR3 DNA: TGTGCCAGCAGTGTGGATCCCGGGACAGGGAACACTGAAGCTTTCTTT; D gene: TRBD1; V gene: TRBV6-4; clone size: .; J gene: TRBJ1-1
CDR3 protein: CASSLGISANEQFF; CDR3 DNA: TGCGCCAGCAGCTTGGGAATTAGCGCTAATGAGCAGTTCTTC; D gene: .; V gene: TRBV5-1; clone size: few; J gene: TRBJ2-1
CDR3 protein: CASSREDTQYF; CDR3 DNA: TGTGCCAGCAGCAGGGAAGATACGCAGTATTTT; D gene: .; V gene: TRBV6-1; clone size: .; J gene: TRBJ2-3
CDR3 protein: CASRPGQGSWETQYF; CDR3 DNA: TGTGCCAGCCGCCCGGGACAGGGGAGTTGGGAGACCCAGTACTTC; D gene: TRBD1; V gene: TRBV27; clone size: .; J gene: TRBJ2-5
CDR3 protein: CASRTGSLEQFF; CDR3 DNA: TGTGCCAGCAGGACAGGTTCTCTAGAGCAGTTCTTC; D gene: .; V gene: TRBV6-5; clone size: .; J gene: TRBJ2-1
CDR3 protein: CASSLNPTTAGVYNEQFF; CDR3 DNA: TGTGCTAGCAGCTTAAACCCAACCACAGCGGGAGTTTACAATGAGCAGTTCTTC; D gene: TRBD2; V gene: TRBV7-7; clone size: once; J gene: TRBJ2-1
CDR3 protein: CASRGQGGSTEAFF; CDR3 DNA: TGTGCCAGCAGAGGACAGGGAGGGAGCACTGAAGCTTTCTTT; D gene: TRBD1; V gene: TRBV6-1; clone size: .; J gene: TRBJ1-1
CDR3 protein: CASTRRSGGHNEQFF; CDR3 DNA: TGTGCCAGCACCCGCCGGTCCGGGGGGCACAATGAGCAGTTCTTC; D gene: .; V gene: TRBV27; clone size: .; J gene: TRBJ2-1
CDR3 protein: CASSPLQDTVNTEAFF; CDR3 DNA: TGTGCCAGCTCACCACTCCAAGACACAGTGAACACTGAAGCTTTCTTT; D gene: .; V gene: TRBV18; clone size: .; J gene: TRBJ1-1
CDR3 protein: CASSLETGFIEQYF; CDR3 DNA: TGCGCCAGCAGCTTGGAGACAGGCTTCATCGAGCAGTACTTC; D gene: .; V gene: TRBV5-1; clone size: .; J gene: TRBJ2-7
CDR3 protein: CASSPRTSGRVSYNEQFF; CDR3 DNA: TGTGCCAGCAGCCCAAGGACTAGCGGGAGGGTCTCCTACAATGAGCAGTTCTTC; D gene: TRBD2; V gene: TRBV9; clone size: .; J gene: TRBJ2-1
CDR3 protein: CASSLEGTSGIDTQYF; CDR3 DNA: TGCGCCAGCAGCTTGGAAGGGACTAGCGGGATAGATACGCAGTATTTT; D gene: TRBD2; V gene: TRBV5-1; clone size: .; J gene: TRBJ2-3
CDR3 protein: CASSVGVAGGQGETQYF; CDR3 DNA: TGTGCCAGCAGCGTAGGAGTGGCGGGAGGGCAGGGGGAGACCCAGTACTTC; D gene: TRBD2; V gene: TRBV9; clone size: .; J gene: TRBJ2-5
CDR3 protein: CASSRGGLAGLGNEQFF; CDR3 DNA: TGCGCCAGCAGCCGCGGGGGGCTAGCGGGGTTGGGGAATGAGCAGTTCTTC; D gene: TRBD2; V gene: TRBV4-1; clone size: .; J gene: TRBJ2-1
CDR3 protein: CASSMTGGGEDYGYTF; CDR3 DNA: TGTGCCAGCAGCATGACAGGGGGGGGAGAGGACTATGGCTACACCTTC; D gene: TRBD1; V gene: TRBV5-4; clone size: .; J gene: TRBJ1-2
CDR3 protein: CASSLWDRGKRNQPQHF; CDR3 DNA: TGTGCCAGCAGTTTATGGGACAGGGGTAAACGCAATCAGCCCCAGCATTTT; D gene: TRBD1; V gene: TRBV28; clone size: .; J gene: TRBJ1-5
CDR3 protein: CASRAGQGTGNTIYF; CDR3 DNA: TGTGCCAGCAGGGCGGGACAGGGTACTGGAAACACCATATATTTT; D gene: TRBD1; V gene: TRBV2; clone size: .; J gene: TRBJ1-3